This T cell receptor (beta chain) was recorded in a study of long-term antiretroviral therapy in people with HIV. The sample holds one count of this clone. No donor had fewer than one pre-ART PBMC sample or fewer than two post-ART PBMC samples. HIV-positive participants all received treatment in the United States. The authors ran the immunoSEQ assay, v3.0, at survey level. Generated by immunoSEQ multiplex PCR, the TCRdb table keeps only in-frame clones and is missing some. Of 26,000 or so clones in the sample, about 90% were seen once. Per the germline V gene, CDR1 is MNHNS and CDR2 is SASEGT. The V end lost 4 bases, the J end lost 3 bases, and 10 bases lay between the germline ends. The CDR3 runs 13 residues.

The clonotype was recovered from a man aged 50-59 years with HIV. The material sequenced was unsorted PBMCs, taken 2 years after starting antiretroviral therapy. The rearrangement joins TRBV6-1 to TRBJ2-7; D perhaps matches TRBD1 (6 bases). The CDR3 region is CASSVGQRYEQYF. CDR3 in DNA: TGTGCCAGCAGTGTTGGACAGCGCTACGAGCAGTACTTC.